This T cell receptor (beta chain) was documented in a study of shared clonotypes between healthy human individuals (dated by TCRdb to the early 2020s). Study-wide context: A couple of women and a few men aged 18 to 49 years were included in the cohort. The study deeply sequenced blood TCR repertoires of five healthy adults to estimate repertoire size and the extent of clonotype sharing between individuals. For each donor, CD4 naive and CD4 memory were each given three plates, CD8 naive was given two plates, and CD8 memory was given one plate. Libraries were prepared and TCR repertoires were sequenced by different laboratories using diverse techniques, in order to increase sequencing depth and limit assay-specific biases. Between about 0.85 and 10 billion PBMCs per donor were obtained by leukapheresis. Paper-wide results and their limitations: Sampling was limited to blood, and TCR repertoires in tissue likely differ from TCR repertoires in blood. Pairwise subsampling indicated that sequencing depth was expected to affect the degree of clonotype sharing among donors. About 5% of naive CD4, approximately 3.7% of naive CD8, 2% to 2.5% of memory CD4, and 0.4% of memory CD8 clonotypes were shared across a handful of donors. Naive subsets generally had larger estimated clonotype richness than memory subsets. Higher generation probabilities were observed for clonotypes shared by all four sorted-subset donors than for non-shared clonotypes. Rarefaction of sorted-subset datasets indicated incomplete sequencing despite the large sequencing depth. Because the study included only a small number of donors, the genetic and exposure-history diversity represented was limited.

Using the deep immunoSEQ assay, multiplex PCR amplified TCR CDR3 regions from genomic DNA. Genomic DNA extracted from each cell subset was distributed evenly over all wells of several immunoSEQ 96-well plates, and each plate served as one replicate. For sorted subsets, each replicate PCR was loaded with 150 to 250 ng genomic DNA, equivalent to approximately 27,000 T cell genomes. Purified libraries were quantified with a Qubit 3.0 fluorometer, sized on a Bioanalyzer 2100, and re-quantified with the KAPA Library Quantification kit. Each immunoSEQ 96-well plate was sequenced on its own single-read 150-cycle Illumina NextSeq 550 flow cell. The paper's processing steps were these. Because the immunoSEQ output held only junctional sequences and lacked quality scores, the filtering could not match the filtering applied to full-length reads. Sequences were annotated with PyIR, a Python wrapper for IgBLAST v1.9, using IMGT germline references to assign V/J genes and CDR3. Reads were removed for weak V/J assignments (E-value above 1e-6), missing CDR3, stop codons, out-of-frame junctions, or ambiguous translated residues. A V3J clonotype was defined by an identical inferred V gene, J gene, and CDR3 amino acid sequence. To compute the percentage overlap between repertoires, the number of shared unique clonotypes was divided by the size of the smaller repertoire. Richness of each repertoire was evaluated using RTK rarefaction, the Chao1 estimator, and Recon v2.1 estimates of unobserved clonotypes. For all TCRbeta clonotypes obtained by the gDNA method from four donors, generation probabilities were computed with OLGA. Here the immuneACCESS table is served through TCRdb, limited to in-frame sequences with V and J called. Missing clones are a known gap in these copies; in checked studies unresolved V genes cover under half, and the rest lacks a known reason. D and trimming come from the DNA, and the V and J calls and clone size come from that table. The table for this sample lists about 2,500,000 clones; 90% to 95% of them were counted only once. In total, the top ten clones hold over 0.12% of the sample.

Donors were healthy HIV-negative adults with no recently reported acute infections or vaccinations. Every donor was a Caucasian adult residing in Nashville, Tennessee, USA. CD4+ T cells were enriched through magnetic negative selection, after which naive cells were positively selected on CD45RA and the remaining negative fraction served as the memory subset. Blood was collected by leukapheresis, and PBMCs were isolated by Ficoll-Histopaque density gradient centrifugation and then cryopreserved in liquid nitrogen vapor phase. Analytical flow cytometry was used to check the purity and quantity of every magnetically sorted T cell population. From each sorted fraction, genomic DNA was isolated and quantified by UV absorbance on a Nanodrop 2000c. Worth noting for this clone: Its antigen target is currently unknown. No much larger clone is present one base from it, and per-base qualities are unavailable.

The sequenced material came from naive CD4+ T cells sorted from blood. The cell subset or site label, as the study defines it: CD45RA+ positively selected. The TCR was taken from a man aged 18 to 30 in good health.

The CDR3 amino acid sequence is: CASNVGTGSEAFF. The DNA sequence is as follows: TGTGCCTCAAATGTGGGGACAGGGAGTGAAGCTTTCTTT. This sequence uses TRBV6-1 and TRBJ1-1; 9 central bases correspond to TRBD1. Germline trimming amounts to 11 bases on V and 7 bases on J, with 11 as the count of junction bases outside the gene matches. From cysteine to phenylalanine, the CDR3 is 13 amino acids long. The retained sequence is limited to the CDR3, 39 bases, with the frame set at the first base. The CDR1 and CDR2 encoded by the germline V gene are MNHNS and SASEGT.